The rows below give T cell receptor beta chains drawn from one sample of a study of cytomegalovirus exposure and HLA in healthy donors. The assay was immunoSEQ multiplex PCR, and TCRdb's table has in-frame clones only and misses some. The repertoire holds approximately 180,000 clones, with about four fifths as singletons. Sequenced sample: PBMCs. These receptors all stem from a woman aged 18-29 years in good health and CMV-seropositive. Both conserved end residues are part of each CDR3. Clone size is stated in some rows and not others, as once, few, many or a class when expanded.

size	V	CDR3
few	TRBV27	CASSENPGDRGSGEQFF
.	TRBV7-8	CASSSGRESNEKLFF
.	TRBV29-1	CSAATGGGQPQHF
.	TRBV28	CASSFIQGESNQPQHF
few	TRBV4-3	CASSQDRSSIQYF
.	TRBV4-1	CASSSIGEREQYF
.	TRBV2	CASSERRGDGTTEQYF
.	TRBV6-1	CASSRTIYEQYF
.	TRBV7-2	CASSFVRGNTEAFF
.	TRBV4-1	CASSQYGTGTGYTF
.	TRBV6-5	CASSMDSNEKLFF
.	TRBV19	CASSTWTGLWTEAFF
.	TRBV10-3	CAISERGQGAVFHTTDTQYF
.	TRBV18	CASSPSRGVDTGELFF
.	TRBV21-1	CASSKGPDNRISTNEKLFF
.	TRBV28	CASSPGVAKNIQYF
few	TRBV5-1	CASSLSGEYPSYYGYTF
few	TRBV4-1	CASSQDGAGRNTEAFF
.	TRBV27	CASRIWASGGARDTQYF
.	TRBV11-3	CASSLGAQRGITDTQYF
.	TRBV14	CASSQGFKGDGETQYF
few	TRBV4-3	CASSQDGLAYQETQYF
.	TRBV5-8	CASSTGQNNSPLHF
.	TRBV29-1	CSVENRGQARVYGYTF
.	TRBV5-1	CASTTLGDYNEQFF
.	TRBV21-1	CASSKDYRSRAEAFF
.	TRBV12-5	CASGLSLTGVPYGYTF
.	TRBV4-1	CASSPHEAGSDYGYTF
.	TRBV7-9	CASSSGLGYEQYF
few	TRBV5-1	CASSLGGTGSYEQYF
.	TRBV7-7	CASSSSGLAGEQFF
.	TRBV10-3	CAISRDRNNNQPQHF
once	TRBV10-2	CASSTGGLREPQHF
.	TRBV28	CASRREWTLHF
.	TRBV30	CAWSGWTGGLNTEAFF
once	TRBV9	CASSPRTHPYGYTF
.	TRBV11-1	CASSWGQGATYEQYF
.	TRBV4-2	CASSQEAGGVGEAFF
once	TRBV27	CASSRLGQATKNEQFF
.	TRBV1	CTSSQVLQAFSGGDNEQFF
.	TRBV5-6	CASSQYNYGYTF
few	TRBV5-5	CASSLALAGGRETQYF
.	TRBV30	CAWSSDRVYNEQFF
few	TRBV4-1	CASSQDLDRVEKLFF
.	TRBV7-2	CASRRQGFETQYF
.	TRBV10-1	CASTSGTGGSAYSNQPQHF
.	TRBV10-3	CASSDRDRGGYTF
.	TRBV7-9	CASSLGLLTDTQYF
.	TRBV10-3	CAIRSNYEQYF
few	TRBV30	CAWSGPEVSGNTIYF
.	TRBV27	CASSPRTSYEQYF